These T cell receptor beta chains were read from a single sample in a study of blood T cell repertoires in COVID-19. Profiled with immunoSEQ multiplex PCR; TCRdb holds only in-frame clones, not every one. Among under 200,000 clones listed, about 76% were seen once. The sequencing input was peripheral blood. The receptor source for this set is a woman in her thirties or forties with COVID-19, enrolled during active disease. CDR3s include the opening cysteine and the closing phenylalanine or tryptophan. Each record gives: J gene, CDR3 length, V gene, clone size, D gene, CDR3 DNA, CDR3 protein. A D gene is named only where the DNA matches it firmly. Clone size is not always given. Where it is, it says once, few, many or a class for expanded clones.

TRBJ2-3 11 TRBV20-1 few NA TGCAGTGCTCCACGGCGGGATACGCAGTATTTT CSAPRRDTQYF
TRBJ2-7 15 TRBV7-8 NA NA TGTGCCAGCAGCCCCAGAGGGACTTTTTCCTACGAGCAGTACTTC CASSPRGTFSYEQYF
TRBJ2-7 13 TRBV7-7 NA TRBD2 TGTGCCAGCAGCCCGGGACTAGCAGTCGAGCAGTACTTC CASSPGLAVEQYF
TRBJ2-5 17 TRBV7-8 NA TRBD1 TGTGCCAGCAGCGTAAATCAACAGGGGTCGGGGCAAGAGACCCAGTACTTC CASSVNQQGSGQETQYF
TRBJ2-3 17 TRBV5-5 NA TRBD1 TGTGCCAGCAGCTTCAGTTCGGGGACAGGGGTGACAGATACGCAGTATTTT CASSFSSGTGVTDTQYF
TRBJ2-5 13 TRBV5-6 NA NA TGTGCCAGCAGCTTGGGGCGGCAAGAGACCCAGTACTTC CASSLGRQETQYF
TRBJ2-3 16 TRBV28 NA TRBD1 TGTGCCAGCAGTTTATCCGGGACAGGGTCCGCAGATACGCAGTATTTT CASSLSGTGSADTQYF
TRBJ2-7 15 TRBV13 once TRBD2 TGTGCCAGCAGCTTAGGCCTAGCGGGGACCTACGAGCAGTACTTC CASSLGLAGTYEQYF
TRBJ1-1 14 TRBV5-1 NA NA TGCGCCAGCAGCCAATCCGGGAAAGGCACTGAAGCTTTCTTT CASSQSGKGTEAFF
TRBJ2-7 15 TRBV30 NA NA TGTGCCTGGAGGAGGTCGGGTTCCGGCTCCTACGAGCAGTACTTC CAWRRSGSGSYEQYF
TRBJ2-3 14 TRBV7-3 NA NA TGTGCCAGCAGCTTAGGAGGCAAAACAGATACGCAGTATTTT CASSLGGKTDTQYF
TRBJ1-2 12 TRBV12-3/TRBV12-4 NA NA TGTGCCAGCAGTTTACTGGCGGAGGGCTACACCTTC CASSLLAEGYTF
TRBJ1-5 15 TRBV5-8 NA TRBD1 TGTGCCAGCAGCTTGCAGGGGGATAGCAATCAGCCCCAGCATTTT CASSLQGDSNQPQHF
TRBJ1-1 14 TRBV19 NA NA TGTGCCAGTAGTATAGGGAACGGGGACACTGAAGCTTTCTTT CASSIGNGDTEAFF
TRBJ2-7 13 TRBV2 NA TRBD1 TGTGCCAGCGGAATAAACAGGGGCTACGAGCAGTACTTC CASGINRGYEQYF
TRBJ2-1 15 TRBV2 NA NA TGTGCCAGCAGTGAGAGGCGTGGCTCCTACAATGAGCAGTTCTTC CASSERRGSYNEQFF
TRBJ1-2 15 TRBV4-1 once NA TGCGCCAGCAGCCAATCGGGGGGAACAGGGAGAGGCTACACCTTC CASSQSGGTGRGYTF
TRBJ2-3 13 TRBV19 NA NA TGTGCCAGTAGTAGCGGCCGCACAGATACGCAGTATTTT CASSSGRTDTQYF
TRBJ2-2 14 TRBV5-1 NA NA TGCGCCAGCAGCCCCGCAGTTAACACCGGGGAGCTGTTTTTT CASSPAVNTGELFF
TRBJ1-2 13 TRBV18 NA NA TGTGCCAGCTCACCCGGGACTGTCCTTGGCTACACCTTC CASSPGTVLGYTF
TRBJ2-1 17 TRBV4-2 NA TRBD2 TGTGCCAGCAGCCAATTAGTGCGGGAGGACTCCTACAATGAGCAGTTCTTC CASSQLVREDSYNEQFF
TRBJ1-3 15 TRBV3-1/TRBV3-2 once NA TGTGCCAGCAGCCAGTTCAGGGGTTCAGGAAACACCATATATTTT CASSQFRGSGNTIYF
TRBJ2-7 13 TRBV5-4 NA NA TGTGCCAGCAGCTTGGGGCAGAACTACGAGCAGTACTTC CASSLGQNYEQYF
TRBJ2-3 13 TRBV4-3 NA NA TGCGCCAGCAGCCAGGAGACGTTCAATACGCAGTATTTT CASSQETFNTQYF
TRBJ1-2 14 TRBV27 NA NA TGTGCCAGCAGTCCTCCGGGACAAACCTATGGCTACACCTTC CASSPPGQTYGYTF
TRBJ2-7 14 TRBV7-8 NA NA TGTGCCAGCAGCTTAGCGATTTCGGCCTACGAGCAGTACTTC CASSLAISAYEQYF
TRBJ2-1 11 TRBV7-6 NA NA TGTGCCAGCAGCTTCAGGGCTGAGCAGTTCTTC CASSFRAEQFF
TRBJ1-4 14 TRBV7-2 NA NA TGTGCCAGCAGCCTAATTGCAACTAATGAAAAACTGTTTTTT CASSLIATNEKLFF
TRBJ2-2 15 TRBV3-1/TRBV3-2 NA TRBD1 TGTGCCAGCAGCCAATGGGCAGGGGGCTCGGGGGAGCTGTTTTTT CASSQWAGGSGELFF
TRBJ2-6 18 TRBV6-1 NA TRBD2 TGTGCCAGCCGTGGGGCGGGAGAGGCTGTAAGTGGGGCCAACGTCCTGACTTTC CASRGAGEAVSGANVLTF
TRBJ1-1 15 TRBV6-4 few NA TGTGCCAGCAGTGACTCTCCAGGGTTTGGTACTGAAGCTTTCTTT CASSDSPGFGTEAFF
TRBJ2-7 14 TRBV5-4 NA TRBD1 TGTGCCAGCAGCCCGGGAGGACAGGGGGGCGAGCAGTACTTC CASSPGGQGGEQYF
TRBJ1-2 13 TRBV7-9 NA TRBD1 TGTGCCAGCAGCCTGGGACAGGGCGGCGGCTACACCTTC CASSLGQGGGYTF
TRBJ1-6 13 TRBV7-2 NA NA TGTGCCAGCAGCTTATCTAGAGGATCACCCCTCCACTTT CASSLSRGSPLHF
TRBJ2-1 17 TRBV19 NA NA TGTGCCAGTAGTTCGGGCCTCACAGGGTCCACCTACAATGAGCAGTTCTTC CASSSGLTGSTYNEQFF
TRBJ1-1 15 TRBV6-5 once NA TGTGCCAGCAGTTACTCGCCAGGGGCTTTAACTGAAGCTTTCTTT CASSYSPGALTEAFF
TRBJ2-2 15 TRBV18 NA NA TGTGCCAGCTCACCCCTGCGCCCCGACACCGGGGAGCTGTTTTTT CASSPLRPDTGELFF
TRBJ1-2 14 TRBV7-9 once TRBD1 TGTGCCAGCACCAAGGACAGGGATCGTGGTGGCTACACCTTC CASTKDRDRGGYTF
TRBJ1-4 17 TRBV7-9 once TRBD1 TGTGCCAGCAGCTTAGGGGACAGGGGGAAGTGGTATGAAAAACTGTTTTTT CASSLGDRGKWYEKLFF
TRBJ1-2 13 TRBV30 NA TRBD1 TGTGCCTGGAACCGGGACAGGCCCTATGGCTACACCTTC CAWNRDRPYGYTF
TRBJ1-1 13 TRBV11-2 NA NA TGTGCCAGCAGCTTTATAGGGGACACTGAAGCTTTCTTT CASSFIGDTEAFF
TRBJ1-2 13 TRBV9 NA NA TGTGCCAGCAGCGTAGAGGGCAGGGCTGGCTACACCTTC CASSVEGRAGYTF
TRBJ2-1 14 TRBV10-2 NA TRBD1 TGCGCCAGCAGTCCCCAGGGGGCCGGGAATGAGCAGTTCTTC CASSPQGAGNEQFF
TRBJ2-3 17 TRBV4-2 NA TRBD2 TGTGCCAGCAGCCAAACGACTAGCGGGGGCCTCACAGATACGCAGTATTTT CASSQTTSGGLTDTQYF
TRBJ1-2 15 TRBV3-1/TRBV3-2 NA NA TGTGCCAGCAGCCAAGTAAAAGTGGGAGAGAATGGCTACACCTTC CASSQVKVGENGYTF
TRBJ1-6 16 TRBV19 NA NA TGTGCCAGTAGTATAACGGCAGGCCGCGATAATTCACCCCTCCACTTT CASSITAGRDNSPLHF
TRBJ2-7 17 TRBV3-1/TRBV3-2 NA TRBD2 TGTGCCAGCAGGCGCTCCTGGGGTGGCGGGGGAATGTACGAGCAGTACTTC CASRRSWGGGGMYEQYF
TRBJ1-1 14 TRBV29-1 once NA TGCAGCGTCAAGGACAGCTCCTTCTTCACTGAAGCTTTCTTT CSVKDSSFFTEAFF